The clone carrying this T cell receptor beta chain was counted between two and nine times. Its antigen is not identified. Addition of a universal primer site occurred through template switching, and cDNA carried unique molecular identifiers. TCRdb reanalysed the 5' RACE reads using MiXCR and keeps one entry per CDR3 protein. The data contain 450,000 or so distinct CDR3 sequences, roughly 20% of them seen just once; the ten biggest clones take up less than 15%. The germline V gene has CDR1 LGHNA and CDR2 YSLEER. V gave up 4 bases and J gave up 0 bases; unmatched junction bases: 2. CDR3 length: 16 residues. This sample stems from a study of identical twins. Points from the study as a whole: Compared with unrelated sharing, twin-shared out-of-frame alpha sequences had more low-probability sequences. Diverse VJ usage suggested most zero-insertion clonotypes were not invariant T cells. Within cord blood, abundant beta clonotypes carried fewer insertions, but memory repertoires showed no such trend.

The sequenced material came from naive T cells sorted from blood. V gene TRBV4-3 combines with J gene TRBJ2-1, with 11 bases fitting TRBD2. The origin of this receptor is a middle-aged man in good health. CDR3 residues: CASSPSGRSSYNEQFF. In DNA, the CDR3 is TGCGCCAGCAGCCCTAGCGGGAGGAGCTCCTACAATGAGCAGTTCTTC.